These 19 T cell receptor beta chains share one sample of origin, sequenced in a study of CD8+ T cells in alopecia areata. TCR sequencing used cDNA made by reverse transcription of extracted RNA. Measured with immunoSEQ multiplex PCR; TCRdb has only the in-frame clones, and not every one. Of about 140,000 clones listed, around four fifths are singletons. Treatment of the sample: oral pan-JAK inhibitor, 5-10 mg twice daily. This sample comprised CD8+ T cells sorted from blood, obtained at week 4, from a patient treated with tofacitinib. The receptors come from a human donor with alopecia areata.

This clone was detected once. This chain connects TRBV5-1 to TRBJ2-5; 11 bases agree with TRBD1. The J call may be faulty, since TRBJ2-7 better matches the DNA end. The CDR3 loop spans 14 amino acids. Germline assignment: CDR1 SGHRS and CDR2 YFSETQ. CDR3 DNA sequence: TGCGCCAGCAGCCCAGGGACAGGGGGCTACGAGCAGTACTTC. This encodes CASSPGTGGYEQYF.

CDR3 in DNA: TGTGCCAGCCACACAGACAGCACAGATACGCAGTATTTT. The encoded protein is CASHTDSTDTQYF. J is TRBJ2-3 and V is TRBV2, with D hard to call. The V end lost 8 bases, the J end lost 0 bases, and 9 bases lay between the germline ends. This CDR3 comprises 13 residues. From germline, CDR1 is SNHLY and CDR2 FYNNEI. Looking up the rest from reference TRBV2 and TRBJ2-3 gives the full variable domain: EPEVTQTPSHQVTQMGQEVILRCVPISNHLYFYWYRQILGQKVEFLVSFYNNEISEKSEIFDDQFSVERPDGSNFTLKIRSTKLEDSAMYFCASHTDSTDTQYFGPGTRLTVL.

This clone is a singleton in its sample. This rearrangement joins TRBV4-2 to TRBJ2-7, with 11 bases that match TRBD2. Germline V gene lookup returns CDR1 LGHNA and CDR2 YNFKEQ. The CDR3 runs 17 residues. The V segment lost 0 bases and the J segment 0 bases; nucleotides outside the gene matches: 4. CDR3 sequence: CASSQEVAGGSSYEQYF. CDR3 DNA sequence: TGTGCCAGCAGCCAAGAAGTAGCGGGGGGGAGCTCCTACGAGCAGTACTTC.

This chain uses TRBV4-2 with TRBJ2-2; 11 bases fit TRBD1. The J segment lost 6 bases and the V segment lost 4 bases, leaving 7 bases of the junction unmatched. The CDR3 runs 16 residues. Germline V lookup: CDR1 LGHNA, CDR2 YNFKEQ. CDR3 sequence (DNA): TGTGCCAGCAGCCGGACAGGGGGCGATCCTTCCGGGGAGCTGTTTTTT. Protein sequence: CASSRTGGDPSGELFF.

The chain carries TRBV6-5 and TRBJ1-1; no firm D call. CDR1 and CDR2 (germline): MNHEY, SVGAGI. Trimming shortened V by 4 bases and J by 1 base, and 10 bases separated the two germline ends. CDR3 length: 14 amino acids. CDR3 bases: TGTGCCAGCAGTTCTACGAACAGGAACACTGAAGCTTTCTTT. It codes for CASSSTNRNTEAFF.

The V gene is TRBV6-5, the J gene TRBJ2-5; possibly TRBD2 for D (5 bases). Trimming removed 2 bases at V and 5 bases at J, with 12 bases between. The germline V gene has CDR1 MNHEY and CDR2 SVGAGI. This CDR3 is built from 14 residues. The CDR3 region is CASSYMASGETQYF. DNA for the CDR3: TGTGCCAGCAGTTACATGGCGTCGGGGGAGACCCAGTACTTC.

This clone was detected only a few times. This CDR3 reads CASSYGPANYGYTF. CDR3 DNA sequence: TGTGCCAGCAGTTACGGACCAGCCAACTATGGCTACACCTTC. This chain joins TRBV6-5 and TRBJ1-2; D unresolved. Germline assignment: CDR1 MNHEY and CDR2 SVGAGI. The V end was cut by 2 bases, the J end by 2 bases, with 9 bases between. The CDR3 sequence is 14 residues long.

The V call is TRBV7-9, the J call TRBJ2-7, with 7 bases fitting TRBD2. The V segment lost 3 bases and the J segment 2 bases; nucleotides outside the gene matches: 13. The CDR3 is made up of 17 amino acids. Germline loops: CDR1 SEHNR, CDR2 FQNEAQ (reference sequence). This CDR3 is CASSFTSGSGDPYEQYF. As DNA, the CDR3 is TGTGCCAGCAGCTTTACCTCTGGGAGCGGGGACCCCTACGAGCAGTACTTC.

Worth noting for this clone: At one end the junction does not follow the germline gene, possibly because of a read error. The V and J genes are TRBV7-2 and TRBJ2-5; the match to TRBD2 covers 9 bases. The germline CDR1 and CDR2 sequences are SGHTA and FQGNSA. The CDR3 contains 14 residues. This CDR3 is CASSSLAGEPSPNF. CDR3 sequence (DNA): TGTGCCAGCAGCTCGTTAGCGGGGGAGCCGAGCCCCAACTTC.

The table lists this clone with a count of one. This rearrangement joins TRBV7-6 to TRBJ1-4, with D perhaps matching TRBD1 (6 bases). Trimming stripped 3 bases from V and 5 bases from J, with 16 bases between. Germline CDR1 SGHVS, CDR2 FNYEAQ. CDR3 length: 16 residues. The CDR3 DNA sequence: TGTGCCAGCAGCTTTAAACGGGGGCCGGGGAATGAAAAACTGTTTTTT. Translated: CASSFKRGPGNEKLFF.

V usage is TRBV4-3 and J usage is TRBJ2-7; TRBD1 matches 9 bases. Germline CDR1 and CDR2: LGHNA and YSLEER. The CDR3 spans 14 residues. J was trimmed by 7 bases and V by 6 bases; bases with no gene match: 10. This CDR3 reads CASRLDRGLGEQYF. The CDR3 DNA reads TGCGCCAGCAGACTGGACAGGGGACTCGGGGAGCAGTACTTC.

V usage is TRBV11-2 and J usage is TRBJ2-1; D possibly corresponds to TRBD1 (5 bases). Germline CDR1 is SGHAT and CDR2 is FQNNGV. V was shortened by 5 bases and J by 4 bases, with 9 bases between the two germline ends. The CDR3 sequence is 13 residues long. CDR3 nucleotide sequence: TGTGCCAGCAGCCCGGACATTTACAATGAGCAGTTCTTC. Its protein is CASSPDIYNEQFF.

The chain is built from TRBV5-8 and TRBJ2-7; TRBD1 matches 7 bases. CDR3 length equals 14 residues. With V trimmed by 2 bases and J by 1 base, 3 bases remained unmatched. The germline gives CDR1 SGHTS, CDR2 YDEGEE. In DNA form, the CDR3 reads TGTGCCAGCAGCTTTAGACAGGGTTCCTACGAGCAGTACTTC. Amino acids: CASSFRQGSYEQYF.

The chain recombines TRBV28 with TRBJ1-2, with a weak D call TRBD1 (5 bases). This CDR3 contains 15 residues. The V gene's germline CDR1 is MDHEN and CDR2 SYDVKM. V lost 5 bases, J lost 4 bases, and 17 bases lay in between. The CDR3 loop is CASSHSQGQTYGYTF. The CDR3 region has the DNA TGTGCCAGCAGTCACAGTCAAGGACAAACCTATGGCTACACCTTC.

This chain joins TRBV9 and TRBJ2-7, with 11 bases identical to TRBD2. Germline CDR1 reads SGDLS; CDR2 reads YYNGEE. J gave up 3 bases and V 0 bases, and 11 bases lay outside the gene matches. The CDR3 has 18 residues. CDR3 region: CASSVAVSSGGPIYEQYF. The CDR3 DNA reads TGTGCCAGCAGCGTAGCGGTGTCTAGCGGGGGGCCGATCTACGAGCAGTACTTC. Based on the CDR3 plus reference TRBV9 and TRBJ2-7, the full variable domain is DSGVTQTPKHLITATGQRVTLRCSPRSGDLSVYWYQQSLDQGLQFLIQYYNGEERAKGNILERFSAQQFPDLHSELNLSSLELGDSALYFCASSVAVSSGGPIYEQYFGPGTRLTVT.

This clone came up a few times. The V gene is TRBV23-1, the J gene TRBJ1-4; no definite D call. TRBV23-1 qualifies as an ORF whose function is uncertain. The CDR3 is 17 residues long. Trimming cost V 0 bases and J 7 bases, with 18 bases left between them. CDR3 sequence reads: CASSQSCGRALLEKLFF. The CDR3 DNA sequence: TGCGCCAGCAGTCAATCGTGCGGAAGGGCGTTACTTGAAAAACTGTTTTTT.

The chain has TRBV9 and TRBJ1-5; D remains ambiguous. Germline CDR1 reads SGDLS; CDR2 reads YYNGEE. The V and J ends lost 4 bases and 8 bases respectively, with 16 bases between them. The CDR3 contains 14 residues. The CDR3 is CASSPSGGREPQHF. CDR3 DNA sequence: TGTGCCAGCAGCCCATCGGGAGGCCGGGAGCCCCAGCATTTT.

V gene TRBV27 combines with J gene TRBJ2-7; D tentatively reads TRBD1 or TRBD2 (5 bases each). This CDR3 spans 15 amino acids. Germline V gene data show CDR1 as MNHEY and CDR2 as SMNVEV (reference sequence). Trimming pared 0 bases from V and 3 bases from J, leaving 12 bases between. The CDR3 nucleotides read TGTGCCAGCAGTTTATCGGGGGACGGATTCTACGAGCAGTACTTC. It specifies CASSLSGDGFYEQYF.

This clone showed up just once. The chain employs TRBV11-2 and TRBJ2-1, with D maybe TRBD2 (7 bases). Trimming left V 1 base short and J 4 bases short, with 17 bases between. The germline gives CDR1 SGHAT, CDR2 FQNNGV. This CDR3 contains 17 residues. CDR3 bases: TGTGCCAGCAGCTTAGTTGGGGGCGGGAGCACTTACAATGAGCAGTTCTTC. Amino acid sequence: CASSLVGGGSTYNEQFF.